This note documents a single T cell receptor beta chain sequence. What it recognizes is unknown. PCR was performed a second time for about 7 to 11 cycles using a sample-barcoded 5' primer and a J-beta primer mix. Every single cDNA molecule received a tag from a template-switch adaptor with 12 random nucleotides. MiXCR was run by TCRdb on the 5' RACE reads, yielding one entry per CDR3 protein. The repertoire holds 1.5 million to 2 million distinct CDR3 sequences, with roughly 50% as singletons. Germline-derived CDR1 and CDR2 are DFQATT and SNEGSKA (reference sequence). V was trimmed by 5 bases and J by 0 bases, leaving 16 bases between them. This CDR3 comprises 15 residues. The data are from a study of blood T cells in healthy people across ages. Study-level findings and limits: Fewer expanded clones and more diversity marked long-lived versus aged donors.

Healthy Caucasians from Russia aged roughly 6 to 90 served as donors. Each individual donor underwent a draw of approximately 10 milliliters of peripheral blood. The material sequenced was blood. The rearrangement uses TRBV20-1 and TRBJ2-5, with D tentatively TRBD2 (6 bases). The receptor was isolated from a woman aged 40 to 55 in good health. CDR3 in DNA: TGCAGTGCTGACCGGGACTTCAACTACCAAGAGACCCAGTACTTC. Protein sequence: CSADRDFNYQETQYF.